This entry lists 10 T cell receptor beta chains sequenced from one sample in a study of breast tumors, draining lymph nodes, adjacent tissues. Samples came from axillary lymph nodes draining the breast cancer. TCRdb reprocessed the multiplex PCR reads with MiXCR, giving one entry per CDR3 protein. The profile covers tens of thousands of distinct CDR3 sequences, with 25% to 35% appearing a single time and 8.1% taken by the ten largest. Sequenced input: axillary lymph node tissue. All receptors derive from a female donor with breast cancer. Some clones in this sample may be carry-over from other donors' samples.

Ten or more counts support this clonotype. The chain is built from TRBV11-3 and TRBJ2-1, with D perhaps TRBD1 or TRBD2 (5 bases each). Trimming removed 1 base from V and 8 bases from J, with 12 bases in between. CDR1 SGHNT and CDR2 YENEEA come from the germline V gene. This CDR3 contains 14 residues. CDR3 coding DNA: TGTGCCAGCAGCTTAGTGGGGCGGGTCGATGAGCAGTTCTTC. Translation: CASSLVGRVDEQFF.

Turning to this clonotype: An end of the junction differs from the germline gene, which may be a read error. The J gene is TRBJ1-4, the V gene TRBV5-1; unclear D gene. The length of the CDR3 is 13 residues. Looked up from germline, CDR1 is SGHRS and CDR2 is YFSETQ. The CDR3 sequence: CASSLGMNENLFF. CDR3 coding DNA: TGCGCCAGCAGCTTGGGAATGAATGAAAACCTGTTTTTT.

This clonotype was detected many times. The V call is TRBV14, the J call TRBJ1-6; perhaps TRBD1 as D (6 bases). The V gene lost 8 bases and the J gene lost 7 bases, with 9 bases spanning the gap. The CDR3 sequence is 12 residues long. Looked up from germline, CDR1 is SGHDN and CDR2 is FVKESK. The DNA for the CDR3 is TGTGCCAGCGGACAGCAAAATTCACCCCTCCACTTT. It codes for CASGQQNSPLHF.

The chain links TRBV20-1 to TRBJ2-2; no reliable D call. In germline, CDR1 is DFQATT, CDR2 SNEGSKA (reference sequence). Trimming removed 6 bases at V and 4 bases at J, with 12 bases between. This CDR3 is 13 amino acids long. The CDR3 sequence is CSAKLATTGELFF. DNA for the CDR3: TGCAGTGCCAAACTCGCGACCACCGGGGAGCTGTTTTTT.

In this sample, this clonotype turned up many times. The rearrangement uses TRBV3-2 and TRBJ2-7. TRBV3-2 is classified as a pseudogene. The CDR3 spans 19 residues. The CDR3 DNA sequence: TGTGCCAGCAGCCAAGCGATTCAGGCAAAGTTGGGGTGTCAGAGTCAGCAGTACTTC. Amino acids: CASSQAIQAKLGCQSQQYF.

This clonotype was seen many times. The V and J genes are TRBV12-3 or TRBV12-4 and TRBJ2-5; 8 bases map to TRBD2. Trimming cost V 3 bases and J 4 bases; bases outside gene matches: 7. This CDR3 has 15 amino acids. This chain's CDR3 is CASSFNGLAGETQYF. The CDR3 DNA reads as TGTGCCAGCAGTTTCAACGGCCTAGCGGGAGAGACCCAGTACTTC.

The table lists this clonotype with many counts. The chain is built from TRBV20-1 and TRBJ2-7, with 8 bases lining up with TRBD2. V trimming: 4 bases; J trimming: 0 bases; junction bases outside the gene matches: 8. Germline V gene data show CDR1 as DFQATT and CDR2 as SNEGSKA (reference sequence). The CDR3 has 15 amino acids. The CDR3 nucleotides are TGCAGTGCTACCGGAAGCGGGGGCTACTCCTACGAGCAGTACTTC. As protein: CSATGSGGYSYEQYF.

This clonotype occurred many times. The rearrangement links TRBV19 to TRBJ2-1; possible D gene TRBD2, 6 bases. Trimming removed 5 bases from V and 5 bases from J, with 16 bases in between. The CDR3 loop spans 15 amino acids. Germline loops: CDR1 LNHDA, CDR2 SQIVND (reference sequence). The CDR3 sequence: CASSRGTSSNNEQFF. CDR3 nucleotides: TGTGCCAGTAGTCGGGGAACTAGCAGTAACAATGAGCAGTTCTTC.

This clonotype occurred a few times. This chain joins TRBV28 and TRBJ1-4; 7 positions agree with TRBD1. V was clipped by 7 bases and J by 7 bases; unmatched bases: 9. Germline values: CDR1 MDHEN, CDR2 SYDVKM. This CDR3 comprises 14 residues. Here the CDR3 reads CASINPGGREKLFF. Written as DNA, the CDR3 is TGTGCCAGCATCAATCCAGGGGGTCGTGAAAAACTGTTTTTT. Variable domain in full (rest from reference TRBV28 and TRBJ1-4): DVKVTQSSRYLVKRTGEKVFLECVQDMDHENMFWYRQDPGLGLRLIYFSYDVKMKEKGDIPEGYSVSREKKERFSLILESASTNQTSMYLCASINPGGREKLFFGSGTQLSVL.

This clonotype was seen many times. The rearrangement links TRBV7-9 to TRBJ2-1, with unresolved D. V lost 3 bases to trimming and J lost 4 bases, with 7 bases between them. There are 13 residues in the CDR3. Germline lookup yields CDR1 SEHNR and CDR2 FQNEAQ (reference sequence). The CDR3 DNA reads TGTGCCAGCAGCTTGAGAGGTTACAATGAGCAGTTCTTC. As protein: CASSLRGYNEQFF. Supplemented by reference TRBV7-9 and TRBJ2-1, the full variable domain reads DTGVSQNPRHKITKRGQNVTFRCDPISEHNRLYWYRQTLGQGPEFLTYFQNEAQLEKSRLLSDRFSAERPKGSFSTLEIQRTEQGDSAMYLCASSLRGYNEQFFGPGTRLTVL.